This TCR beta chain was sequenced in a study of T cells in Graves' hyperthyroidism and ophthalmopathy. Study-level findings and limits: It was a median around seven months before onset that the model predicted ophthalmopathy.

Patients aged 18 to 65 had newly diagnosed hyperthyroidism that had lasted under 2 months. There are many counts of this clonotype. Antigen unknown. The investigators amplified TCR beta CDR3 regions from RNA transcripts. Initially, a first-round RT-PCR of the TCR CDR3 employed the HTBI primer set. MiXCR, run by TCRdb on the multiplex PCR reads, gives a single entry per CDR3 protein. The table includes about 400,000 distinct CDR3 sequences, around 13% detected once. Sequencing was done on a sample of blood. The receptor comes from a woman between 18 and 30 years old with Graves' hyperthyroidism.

The CDR3 region has the DNA TGTGCCAGCAGCGAGGGCCCCCGGGACGAGCAGTACTTC. As protein: CASSEGPRDEQYF. V and J are TRBV9 and TRBJ2-7; D remains ambiguous. Germline loops: CDR1 SGDLS, CDR2 YYNGEE. The V gene lost 3 bases and the J gene lost 5 bases, with 12 bases spanning the gap. The CDR3 is made up of 13 amino acids.